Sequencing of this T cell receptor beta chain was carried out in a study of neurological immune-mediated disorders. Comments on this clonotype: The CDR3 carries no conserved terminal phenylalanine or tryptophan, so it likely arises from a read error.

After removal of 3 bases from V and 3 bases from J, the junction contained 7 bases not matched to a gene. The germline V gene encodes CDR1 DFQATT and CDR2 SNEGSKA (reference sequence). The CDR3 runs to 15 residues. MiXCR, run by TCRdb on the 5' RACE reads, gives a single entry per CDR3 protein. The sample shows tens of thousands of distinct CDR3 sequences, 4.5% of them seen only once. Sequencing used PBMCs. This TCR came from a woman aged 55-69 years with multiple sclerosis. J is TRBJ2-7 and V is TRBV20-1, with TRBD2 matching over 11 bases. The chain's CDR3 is CSARETSGTFYEQYG. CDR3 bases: TGCAGTGCTAGGGAGACTAGCGGGACCTTCTACGAGCAGTACGGC.